This T cell receptor (beta chain) was recovered during a study of cytomegalovirus exposure and HLA in healthy donors. Notes on the study in general: In vitro experiments confirmed that a few CMV-associated chains were specific for CMV antigens. Within the approximately 110 validation repertoires, first-cohort TCR clusters tended to co-occur, according to a later analysis. Cytomegalovirus association was listed for under 200 TCR beta chains.

Concerning this clone itself: Its antigen is unidentified.

The CDR3 sequence is 15 residues long. Germline V gene lookup returns CDR1 SGHRS and CDR2 YFSETQ. The V and J ends lost 4 bases and 7 bases, in that order; junction bases with no gene match: 8. The donors were members of the roughly 120-subject validation cohort (separate from the roughly 660-subject first cohort). Assay: immunoSEQ multiplex PCR; the TCRdb copy retains only in-frame clones and omits some. The sample lists roughly 330,000 clones, roughly 87% occurring once. The chain is built from TRBV5-1 and TRBJ2-2; 9 positions match TRBD2. Material for sequencing was PBMCs. The clonotype was recovered from a woman in her 30s in good health and CMV-seropositive. CDR3 sequence (DNA): TGCGCCAGCAGCCCAAGCGGGGGGCTTGGCGGGGAGCTGTTTTTT. It codes for CASSPSGGLGGELFF. Looking up the rest from reference TRBV5-1 and TRBJ2-2 gives the full variable domain: KAGVTQTPRYLIKTRGQQVTLSCSPISGHRSVSWYQQTPGQGLQFLFEYFSETQRNKGNFPGRFSGRQFSNSRSEMNVSTLELGDSALYLCASSPSGGLGGELFFGEGSRLTVL.